This T cell receptor (beta chain) was captured by sequencing in a study of cytomegalovirus exposure and HLA in healthy donors. A remark on this clone: The antigen remains unidentified.

Germline CDR1 and CDR2: MNHEY and SVGAGI. V was pared by 4 bases and J by 9 bases, with 23 bases between. The CDR3 covers 16 residues. Study-wide results and limits: Later findings reportedly placed an Asian-associated ancestry cluster below the roughly 660-donor mean for N-insertions. What was likely a sequencing artifact was a cluster of highly shared sequence variants. Later, TCR association rates were found to vary by HLA locus, highest for DRB1 and lowest for HLA-C. Trimming of TCR beta V- and J-genes showed a link, identified in a later analysis, to a missense DCLRE1C variant.

PCR primers comprised 60 Vbeta and 13 Jbeta primers. Method: immunoSEQ multiplex PCR; TCRdb's copy keeps in-frame clones and lacks some. The sample has some 170,000 clones; 80% are singletons. The V and J genes are TRBV6-5 and TRBJ2-3; tentatively, D is TRBD1 (7 bases). The source of this sequence is a man between 18 and 29 years old in good health and CMV-seropositive. The sample taken for sequencing was PBMCs. DNA of the CDR3: TGTGCCAGCAGTTCCAATCCGGGACAGAGCGGGTCAACGCAGTATTTT. Protein: CASSSNPGQSGSTQYF.